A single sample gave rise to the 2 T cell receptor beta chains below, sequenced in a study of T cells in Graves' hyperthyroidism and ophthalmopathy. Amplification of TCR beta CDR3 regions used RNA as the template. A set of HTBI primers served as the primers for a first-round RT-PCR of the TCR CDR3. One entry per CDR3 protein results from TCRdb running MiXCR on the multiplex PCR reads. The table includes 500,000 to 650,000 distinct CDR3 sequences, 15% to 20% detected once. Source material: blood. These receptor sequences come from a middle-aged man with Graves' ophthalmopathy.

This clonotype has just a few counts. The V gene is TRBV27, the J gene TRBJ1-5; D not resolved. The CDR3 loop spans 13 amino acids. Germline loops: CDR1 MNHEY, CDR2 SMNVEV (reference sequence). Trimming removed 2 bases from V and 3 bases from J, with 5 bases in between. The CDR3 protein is CASSLTPNQPQHF. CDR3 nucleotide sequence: TGTGCCAGCAGTTTAACCCCCAATCAGCCCCAGCATTTT.

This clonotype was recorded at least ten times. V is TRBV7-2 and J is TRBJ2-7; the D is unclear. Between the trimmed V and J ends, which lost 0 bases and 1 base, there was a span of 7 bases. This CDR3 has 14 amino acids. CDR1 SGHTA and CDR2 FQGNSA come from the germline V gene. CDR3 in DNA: TGTGCCAGCAGCTTAGCCTCTTATTCCTACGAGCAGTACTTC. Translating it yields CASSLASYSYEQYF.